The 8 T cell receptor beta chains listed next were all sequenced from one sample in a study of blood T cell repertoires in COVID-19. TCRdb's copy holds only in-frame clones and misses some; the assay was immunoSEQ multiplex PCR. This sample carries 200,000 to 300,000 clones, approximately 80% of them seen once, and the ten largest clones take 1.9%. The sequenced sample was peripheral blood. The receptors derive from an elderly woman with acute or convalescent COVID-19.

The V and J genes are TRBV23-1 and TRBJ2-7; 8 bases map to TRBD1. TRBV23-1 is marked as an open reading frame, function uncertain. This CDR3 has 13 residues. V lost 6 bases and J lost 5; bases outside the gene matches: 6. CDR3 bases: TGCGCCAGCAGGGGACAGGATTACCACGAGCAGTACTTC. This gives the protein CASRGQDYHEQYF.

This clone has only one observation. The rearrangement uses TRBV7-9 and TRBJ1-3; D not resolved. Trimming shortened V by 5 bases and J by 1 base, and 6 bases separated the two germline ends. The CDR3 is 13 residues long. Germline-derived CDR1 and CDR2 are SEHNR and FQNEAQ (reference sequence). The CDR3 DNA follows: TGTGCCAGCAGCCCCAATTCTGGAAACACCATATATTTT. Translation: CASSPNSGNTIYF.

The chain employs TRBV7-3 and TRBJ2-2; D not certain. There are 14 residues in the CDR3. V was clipped by 0 bases and J by 4 bases, with 6 bases between them. Germline lookup yields CDR1 SGHTA and CDR2 FQGTGA. The CDR3 loop is CASSLTSITGELFF. In DNA form, the CDR3 reads TGTGCCAGCAGCTTAACGTCTATCACCGGGGAGCTGTTTTTT.

The chain uses TRBV2 and TRBJ2-1, with 16 positions matching TRBD2. Germline V gene data show CDR1 as SNHLY and CDR2 as FYNNEI. V was clipped by 11 bases and J by 9 bases; unmatched bases: 7. This CDR3 is built from 14 residues. For the CDR3, the DNA is TGTGCCTGCGCCGGGACTAGCGGGAGGGGTGAGCAGTTCTTC. Amino acids: CACAGTSGRGEQFF.

The chain couples TRBV11-2 to TRBJ2-7; 7 bases fit TRBD1. Unmatched junction bases numbered 11, after V lost 0 bases and J lost 3 bases. The length of the CDR3 is 17 residues. Germline assignment: CDR1 SGHAT and CDR2 FQNNGV. CDR3 in DNA: TGTGCCAGCAGCTTAGACTGGAACTCCGCAGGGGGCTACGAGCAGTACTTC. It yields the protein CASSLDWNSAGGYEQYF.

DNA of the CDR3: TGTGCCAGCAGTGAGACTAGCGGGAGGAGGATGTTAGAGACCCAGTACTTC. Translating gives CASSETSGRRMLETQYF. The V gene is TRBV6-1, the J gene TRBJ2-5, with 13 bases identical to TRBD2. This CDR3 has 17 residues. From germline, CDR1 is MNHNS and CDR2 SASEGT. Losses at the gene ends were 3 bases for V and 4 bases for J; bases not matched to a gene: 8.

The rearrangement uses TRBV6-1 and TRBJ2-5, with 12 bases identical to TRBD2. The ends lost 0 bases at V and 4 bases at J; junction bases unmatched: 3. CDR3 length: 16 residues. CDR1 is MNHNS and CDR2 is SASEGT in the germline V gene. CDR3 in DNA: TGTGCCAGCAGTGAAGCGCTAGCGGGGGGGCCAGAGACCCAGTACTTC. Residues: CASSEALAGGPETQYF.

This chain links TRBV14 with TRBJ1-2; D remains unclear. V gave up 1 base and J gave up 4 bases, with 13 bases separating them. Per the germline V gene, CDR1 is SGHDN and CDR2 is FVKESK. The CDR3 contains 15 residues. Written as DNA, the CDR3 is TGTGCCAGCAGCCAAGGACGGAGCTGGGTCTATGGCTACACCTTC. Its protein is CASSQGRSWVYGYTF.